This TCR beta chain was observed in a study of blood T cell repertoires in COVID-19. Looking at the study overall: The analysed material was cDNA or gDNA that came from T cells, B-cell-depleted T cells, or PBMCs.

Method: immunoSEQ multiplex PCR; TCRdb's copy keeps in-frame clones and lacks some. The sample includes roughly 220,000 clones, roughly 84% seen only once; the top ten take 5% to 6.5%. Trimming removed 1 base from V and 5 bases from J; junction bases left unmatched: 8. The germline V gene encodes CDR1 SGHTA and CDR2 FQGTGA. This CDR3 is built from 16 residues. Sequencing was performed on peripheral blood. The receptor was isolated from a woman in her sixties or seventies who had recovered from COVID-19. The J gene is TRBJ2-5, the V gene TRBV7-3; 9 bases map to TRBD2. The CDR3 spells CASSLIAGAPWETQYF. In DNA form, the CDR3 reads TGTGCCAGCAGCTTAATAGCGGGGGCCCCTTGGGAGACCCAGTACTTC. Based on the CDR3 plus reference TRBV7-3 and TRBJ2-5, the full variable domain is GAGVSQTPSNKVTEKGKYVELRCDPISGHTALYWYRQSLGQGPEFLIYFQGTGAADDSGLPNDRFFAVRPEGSVSTLKIQRTERGDSAVYLCASSLIAGAPWETQYFGPGTRLLVL.